This record looks at one T cell receptor beta chain sequence and its context. CDR1 and CDR2 (germline): SGHAT, FQNNGV. The CDR3 length is 15 residues. J gave up 2 bases and V 4 bases, and 7 bases lay outside the gene matches. TCRdb ran MiXCR on the 5' RACE reads and lists one entry per CDR3 protein. The sample records some 350,000 distinct CDR3 sequences, roughly 14% being singletons. The sample belongs to a study of CD8 T cells in ankylosing spondylitis. This TCR came from a male donor with ankylosing spondylitis or in good health (not recorded which). Source material: blood, either unsorted or a sorted T cell fraction (not recorded which). The chain employs TRBV11-2 and TRBJ1-2, with TRBD1 matching 7 bases. The CDR3 DNA sequence: TGTGCCAGCAGCTCCGGGACAGCGGAAAACTATGGCTACACCTTC. This codes for CASSSGTAENYGYTF.